The 17 T cell receptor beta chains below were found in one sample sequenced in a study of T-cell reconstitution after alpha-beta-depleted transplantation in children. It was with unique molecular identifiers that the TCRbeta library was prepared. MiXCR, run by TCRdb on the PCR reads, gives a single entry per CDR3 protein. The sample includes 350,000 to 500,000 distinct CDR3 sequences, around two fifths of them seen just once. This material consisted of PBMCs, taken before TCRalphabeta/CD19-depleted stem cell transplant. The receptors come from a girl aged 2 to 9 with aplastic anemia, due to receive a stem cell transplant.

This clonotype was detected many times. The V and J genes are TRBV29-1 and TRBJ1-1, with 11 bases lining up with TRBD1. There are 15 residues in the CDR3. J gave up 0 bases and V 7 bases, and 7 bases lay outside the gene matches. CDR1 and CDR2 from the germline V gene are SQVTM and ANQGSEA. CDR3 bases: TGCAGCGGTTCCGGGACAGGGGGTATGAACACTGAAGCTTTCTTT. It specifies CSGSGTGGMNTEAFF.

The chain couples TRBV20-1 to TRBJ2-5, with D tentatively TRBD2 (6 bases). Germline-derived CDR1 and CDR2 are DFQATT and SNEGSKA (reference sequence). The CDR3 is 15 residues long. The ends were cut back, 3 bases at V and 1 base at J, with 15 bases in the middle. The CDR3 bases are TGCAGTGCTAGGGGGGACTCTTCGTTCCAAGAGACCCAGTACTTC. It translates to CSARGDSSFQETQYF.

This clonotype came up a few times. V and J are TRBV20-1 and TRBJ2-1; D is ambiguous. V was trimmed by 1 base and J by 0 bases, leaving 10 bases between them. CDR3 length: 15 residues. CDR1 and CDR2 from the germline V gene are DFQATT and SNEGSKA (reference sequence). The CDR3 reads CSARGPASSYNEQFF. The CDR3 DNA sequence: TGCAGTGCTAGAGGGCCGGCCAGCTCCTACAATGAGCAGTTCTTC.

This clonotype was seen only once. The CDR3 sequence is CSAGQSNQPQHF. CDR3 DNA sequence: TGCAGTGCCGGACAGAGCAATCAGCCCCAGCATTTT. V is TRBV20-1 and J is TRBJ1-5; weak D call: TRBD1 (6 bases). Per the germline V gene, CDR1 is DFQATT and CDR2 is SNEGSKA (reference sequence). V lost 6 bases and J lost 1, with 7 bases in between. This CDR3 is 12 amino acids long.

This clonotype was recorded a few times. The chain has TRBV5-1 and TRBJ1-1; D gene unclear. The CDR3 has 13 amino acids. CDR1 is SGHRS and CDR2 is YFSETQ in the germline V gene. V was trimmed by 3 bases and J by 0 bases, leaving 6 bases between them. CDR3 nucleotides: TGCGCCAGCAGCTCTGTATTGAACACTGAAGCTTTCTTT. Translated: CASSSVLNTEAFF.

The genes are TRBV7-2 and TRBJ2-3, with D tentatively TRBD1 or TRBD2 (6 bases each). The CDR3 is 16 amino acids. V lost 1 base and J 0 bases, leaving 11 bases between the germline ends. Germline CDR1 and CDR2: SGHTA and FQGNSA. CDR3 amino acids: CASSLEPGASTDTQYF. The CDR3, as DNA: TGTGCCAGCAGCTTAGAACCGGGGGCCAGCACAGATACGCAGTATTTT. The variable domain in full, with the rest retrieved from reference TRBV7-2 and TRBJ2-3, is GAGVSQSPSNKVTEKGKDVELRCDPISGHTALYWYRQSLGQGLEFLIYFQGNSAPDKSGLPSDRFSAERTGGSVSTLTIQRTQQEDSAVYLCASSLEPGASTDTQYFGPGTRLTVL.

The rearrangement links TRBV20-1 to TRBJ1-4; TRBD1 is a possible D gene (5 bases). The CDR3 runs 13 residues. Germline-derived CDR1 and CDR2 are DFQATT and SNEGSKA (reference sequence). Trimming took 5 bases from V and 7 from J, leaving 14 bases between them. The CDR3 DNA reads as TGCAGTGCTCTTCGGGGGGAGGCTGAAAAACTGTTTTTT. It yields the protein CSALRGEAEKLFF.

This sequence joins TRBV29-1 and TRBJ2-1; TRBD1 might be the D (6 bases). Germline V gene data show CDR1 as SQVTM and CDR2 as ANQGSEA. V was clipped by 0 bases and J by 7 bases, with 13 bases between them. CDR3 length: 14 residues. The CDR3 here is CSVEDAGVRNEQFF. The CDR3 nucleotides are TGCAGCGTTGAAGATGCAGGGGTTCGAAATGAGCAGTTCTTC.

The genes are TRBV5-1 and TRBJ2-7; TRBD2 aligns across 7 bases. Germline assignment: CDR1 SGHRS and CDR2 YFSETQ. This CDR3 spans 14 amino acids. The V and J ends lost 3 bases and 2 bases, in that order; junction bases with no gene match: 5. The CDR3 DNA reads as TGCGCCAGCAGCTCCCAAGCGGGGCCCTACGAGCAGTACTTC. Its translation: CASSSQAGPYEQYF.

The chain is built from TRBV5-5 and TRBJ2-6; possibly TRBD1 for D (5 bases). Germline loops: CDR1 SGHKS, CDR2 YYEKEE (reference sequence). The CDR3 is 16 amino acids. V lost 4 bases, J lost 0 bases, and 11 bases lay in between. DNA of the CDR3: TGTGCCAGCAGCGGTTACAGGCGCTCTGGGGCCAACGTCCTGACTTTC. It specifies CASSGYRRSGANVLTF.

This clonotype was seen once. The chain couples TRBV7-3 to TRBJ1-1; D perhaps matches TRBD1 (5 bases). Germline lookup yields CDR1 SGHTA and CDR2 FQGTGA. CDR3 length: 14 amino acids. The V gene lost 2 bases and the J gene lost 1 base, with 8 bases spanning the gap. The CDR3 DNA reads TGTGCCAGCAGCTTATACGGGGGGAACACTGAAGCTTTCTTT. It translates to CASSLYGGNTEAFF.

This clonotype was counted between two and nine times. The chain couples TRBV20-1 to TRBJ2-3; TRBD1 matches at 8 bases. Germline assignment: CDR1 DFQATT and CDR2 SNEGSKA (reference sequence). J lost 1 base, V lost 2 bases, and 5 bases had no gene match. The CDR3 is made up of 15 amino acids. The CDR3 protein is CSARPQDRGTDTQYF. In nucleotides, the CDR3 is TGCAGTGCTAGACCACAGGACAGGGGCACAGATACGCAGTATTTT.

This clonotype was observed many times. V is TRBV4-3 and J is TRBJ2-7; the D gene could be TRBD1 or TRBD2 (5 bases each). Per the germline V gene, CDR1 is LGHNA and CDR2 is YSLEER. The CDR3 has 15 residues. With 0 bases removed from V and 3 bases from J, the gap between germline ends came to 12 bases. CDR3 protein: CASSQDGTDFYEQYF. CDR3 nucleotides: TGCGCCAGCAGCCAAGATGGGACCGACTTCTACGAGCAGTACTTC.

This clonotype was counted only a few times. This sequence joins TRBV4-3 and TRBJ2-7; D unclear. V lost 0 bases and J 2 bases, leaving 11 bases between the germline ends. CDR1 and CDR2 from the germline V gene are LGHNA and YSLEER. The CDR3 contains 15 residues. CDR3 protein: CASSQDYTWAYEQYF. CDR3 nucleotides: TGCGCCAGCAGCCAAGATTACACGTGGGCCTACGAGCAGTACTTC.

This clonotype occurred a few times. This chain connects TRBV20-1 to TRBJ2-7; D may be TRBD2 (6 bases). This CDR3 is 14 amino acids long. Trimming removed 3 bases from V and 0 bases from J, with 12 bases in between. Germline V gene data show CDR1 as DFQATT and CDR2 as SNEGSKA (reference sequence). Written as DNA, the CDR3 is TGCAGTGCTAGCGGGAGACAGAGCTCCTACGAGCAGTACTTC. Protein product: CSASGRQSSYEQYF.

This rearrangement joins TRBV29-1 to TRBJ2-1; tentatively, D is TRBD1 or TRBD2 (5 bases each). This CDR3 contains 17 residues. CDR1 SQVTM and CDR2 ANQGSEA come from the germline V gene. The V and J ends lost 7 bases and 12 bases respectively, with 34 bases between them. CDR3: CSGVGKIRDAAQFGQFF. The CDR3 DNA follows: TGCAGCGGCGTTGGGAAGATCCGGGACGCCGCCCAATTCGGGCAGTTCTTC.

J is TRBJ2-7 and V is TRBV3-1; D unresolved. Germline-derived CDR1 and CDR2 are LGHDT and YNNKEL (reference sequence). Trimming removed 0 bases at V and 1 base at J, with 10 bases between. The CDR3 is 15 residues long. DNA of the CDR3: TGTGCCAGCAGCCAAGAAAGGGCTCCTTCCTACGAGCAGTACTTC. Translated: CASSQERAPSYEQYF.